This T cell receptor beta chain was sequenced during a study of shared clonotypes between healthy human individuals. The table came from immunoSEQ multiplex PCR; TCRdb's copy has only in-frame clones and leaves some out. The sample has under 1,900,000 clones, 98% seen once. The V gene's germline CDR1 is SGHAT and CDR2 FQNNGV. The CDR3 is 15 residues long. Trimming removed 5 bases from V and 8 bases from J; junction bases left unmatched: 13. Comment on this clone: The antigen is unknown.

Broader study findings: Rarefaction analysis demonstrated incomplete sorted-subset sequencing notwithstanding large depth.

This receptor was identified in a man aged 25-45 years in good health. Sequenced: naive CD4+ T cells sorted from blood. Subset reported: CD45RA+ positively selected. The rearrangement uses TRBV11-2 and TRBJ1-1, with TRBD1 identical over 8 bases. The CDR3 is CASSRIGQGISEAFF. As DNA, the CDR3 is TGTGCCAGCAGCCGAATCGGACAGGGTATTAGCGAAGCTTTCTTT. Complete variable domain (other parts from reference TRBV11-2 and TRBJ1-1): EAGVAQSPRYKIIEKRQSVAFWCNPISGHATLYWYQQILGQGPKLLIQFQNNGVVDDSQLPKDRFSAERLKGVDSTLKIQPAKLEDSAVYLCASSRIGQGISEAFFGQGTRLTVV.